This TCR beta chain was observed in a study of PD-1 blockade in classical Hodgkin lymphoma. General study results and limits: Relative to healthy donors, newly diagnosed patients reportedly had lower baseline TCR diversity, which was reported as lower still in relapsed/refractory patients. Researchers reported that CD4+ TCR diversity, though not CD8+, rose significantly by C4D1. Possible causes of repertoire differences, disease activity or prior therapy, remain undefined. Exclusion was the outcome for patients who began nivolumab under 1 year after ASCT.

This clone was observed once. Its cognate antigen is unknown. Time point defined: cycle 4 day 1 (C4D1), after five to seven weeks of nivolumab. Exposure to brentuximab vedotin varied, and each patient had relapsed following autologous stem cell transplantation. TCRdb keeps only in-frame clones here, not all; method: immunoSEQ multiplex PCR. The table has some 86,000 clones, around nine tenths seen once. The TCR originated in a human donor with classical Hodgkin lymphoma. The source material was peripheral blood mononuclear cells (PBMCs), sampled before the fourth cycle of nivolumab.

The CDR3: CASTTTGTGAMSNQPQHF. DNA of the CDR3: TGTGCCAGTACGACGACCGGGACAGGGGCCATGAGCAATCAGCCCCAGCATTTT. The chain couples TRBV19 to TRBJ1-5; 10 bases are shared with TRBD1. The CDR3 contains 18 residues. The J segment lost 1 base and the V segment lost 7 bases, leaving 13 bases of the junction unmatched. Germline V gene sequence: CDR1 LNHDA, CDR2 SQIVND (reference sequence).